This T cell receptor beta chain originates from a study of CD8 T cells in Susac syndrome (dated by TCRdb to between 2018 and 2021). About the study as a whole: Whether CD8+ T cell activation and differentiation in Susac syndrome was antigen driven was tested using repertoire sequencing.

The paper's findings and limits, for the study overall: The study acknowledged that relatively few individuals were included in the TCR sequencing and HLA analysis.

V and J are trimmed by 8 bases and 1 base, and the gene matches miss 8 bases of the junction. The cysteine opens and the phenylalanine closes a CDR3 of 16 amino acids. Just CDR3 DNA is preserved here, 48 bases in frame from base 1. CDR1 and CDR2 are read off the germline V gene as ENHRY and SYGVKD. As regards this clonotype: It has no known antigen specificity. Base qualities are not recorded, but no much larger clone differs from it by a single base.

RNA was extracted with the RNeasy kit and about 0.45 to 1 ug was reverse transcribed using random hexamers. TCR beta CDR3 regions were amplified with the immunoSEQ multiplex PCR assay covering 54 Vbeta and 13 Jbeta segments. Bias from PCR amplification was corrected by using a synthetic template baseline for primer optimization and for computational correction. The published analysis was carried out like this. Only productive sequences were kept, with reads annotated to V, D and J genes according to IMGT and analyzed in immunoSEQ Analyzer. To calculate clonality, Shannon entropy was normalized by log2 of the number of productive unique sequences and then subtracted from one. For each patient and control, public and private clones were evaluated among the 100 most prevalent clones. A clone was defined as Susac-specific if it was absent from the healthy and MS cohorts, from about 1,100 published viral clones and from other ImmuneACCESS disease sequences. TCRdb cleaned the public reads at Q25 with fastp, built clones with MiXCR and kept in-frame beta chains. Identical CDR3 proteins give one entry, which carries the most common genes and DNA. The V and J calls here are based on TCRdb, not the publication. This sample lists 300,000 to 350,000 distinct CDR3 sequences; 92% were detected once. The leading ten clones occupy over 0.065% of the sample.

Peripheral blood CD8+ and CD4+ T cells from healthy donors, Susac syndrome patients and multiple sclerosis patients were profiled using high-throughput TCR beta sequencing. Treatment-naive patients with stable or active relapsing-remitting disease fulfilling revised McDonald criteria were used as multiple sclerosis controls. CD8+ TEMRA cells were enriched by FACS, while bulk CD8+ and CD4+ T cells were purified by magnetic negative isolation. Blood was drawn into EDTA tubes, processed within 24 hours, and PBMCs were isolated by density gradient centrifugation. PBMCs intended for TCR sequencing were cryopreserved in liquid nitrogen and were subsequently thawed in a 37 degrees C water bath. A purity of at least 90% was achieved for sorted or isolated CD4+, CD8+ and CD8+ TEMRA cells.

The chain is made from TRBV10-3 and TRBJ2-1; TRBD1 agrees with 10 junctional bases. The sample was CD4+ T cells from PBMCs. The clonotype originates from a human donor with multiple sclerosis. The nucleotide sequence is given as TGTGCCATCCGACAGGGGGCAAGTAGATCCTACAATGAGCAGTTCTTC. Translated, it gives CAIRQGASRSYNEQFF.